Included here is one T cell receptor beta chain sequence, with context. These data originate in a study of blood T cell repertoires in COVID-19. Study-level background: The cDNA or gDNA used as material had been derived from T cells, B-cell-depleted T cells, or PBMCs.

Original processing methods: Estimation of nucleated cell counts relied on the amplification of reference gene primers. Assay used: immunoSEQ multiplex PCR; TCRdb lists only in-frame clones, some missing. V and J calls plus clone size are reproduced from that table; the DNA served to infer D and trimming. The table shows 50,000 to 60,000 clones, with 83% occurring only once. The CDR3 is 15 residues long. Per germline, CDR1 SGHKS and CDR2 YYEKEE (reference sequence). Trimming took 2 bases from V and 0 from J, leaving 12 bases between them. This receptor was taken from a middle-aged man with acute or convalescent COVID-19. The rearrangement links TRBV5-5 to TRBJ2-7, with D possibly being TRBD1 (6 bases). The material sequenced was peripheral blood. The CDR3 here is CASSLAGESSYEQYF. Here the CDR3 DNA reads TGTGCCAGCAGCTTAGCAGGGGAATCCTCCTACGAGCAGTACTTC.